The entry that follows covers one TCR beta chain sequence. Its matching antigen is unknown. CDR1 is SGHVS and CDR2 is FNYEAQ in the germline V gene. J was trimmed by 2 bases and V by 6 bases; bases with no gene match: 6. This CDR3 is built from 16 residues. The sample comes from a study of T cell responses to AZD1222 COVID-19 vaccine. The assay was immunoSEQ multiplex PCR, and TCRdb's table has in-frame clones only and misses some. The sample includes about 92,000 clones, approximately 90% of them seen just once. Study results and limitations: At baseline, just a handful of AZD1222 recipients tested seropositive. No day 14 peak samples; only post-peak repertoires were characterized. Spike-wide coverage was observed for vaccine-associated CD4 TCRs, with dominant responses at 160-218 and 743-854.

The TCR sequence derives from an adult in good health. This sample comprised peripheral blood, obtained on day 0 of AZD1222 vaccination. The chain joins TRBV7-6 to TRBJ2-1; 11 nucleotides line up with TRBD2. CDR3 protein: CASRPTSGGTYNEQFF. CDR3 coding DNA: TGTGCCAGCAGACCCACTAGCGGGGGTACCTACAATGAGCAGTTCTTC. Drawing the rest from reference TRBV7-6 and TRBJ2-1, the complete variable domain is GAGVSQSPRYKVTKRGQDVALRCDPISGHVSLYWYRQALGQGPEFLTYFNYEAQQDKSGLPNDRFSAERPEGSISTLTIQRTEQRDSAMYRCASRPTSGGTYNEQFFGPGTRLTVL.